This T cell receptor (beta chain) was documented in a study of T cell responses to AZD1222 COVID-19 vaccine. This table comes from immunoSEQ multiplex PCR, and its TCRdb copy is limited to in-frame clones, with some not included. The sample includes 150,000 to 200,000 clones, roughly 92% of them seen just once. Sequences were derived from peripheral blood, sampled 28 days after the second AZD1222 dose. This TCR was recovered from an adult who received the AZD1222 COVID-19 vaccine.

The CDR3 DNA is TGTGCCAGCCGCACCACTAATTCACCCCTCCACTTT. This translates into CASRTTNSPLHF. This sequence joins TRBV2 and TRBJ1-6; unclear D gene. The germline gives CDR1 SNHLY, CDR2 FYNNEI. The CDR3 consists of 12 residues. Trimming left V 8 bases short and J 6 bases short, with 8 bases between.